Described below is a single T cell receptor (beta chain) sequence and its context. The sample is drawn from a study of chemoradiotherapy in HPV16-positive cancers. Here immunoSEQ multiplex PCR was the method, and the copy in TCRdb shows in-frame clones only, minus some. Among about 12,000 clones listed, around 77% were seen once. Trimming removed 10 bases at V and 3 bases at J, with 16 bases between. In germline, CDR1 is SNHLY, CDR2 FYNNEI. The CDR3 consists of 13 residues. Collection took place from a patient who underwent chemoradiotherapy. This clonotype was obtained from a human donor with HPV-associated anogenital cancer. The chain is built from TRBV2 and TRBJ2-7, with TRBD1 as a possible D gene (6 bases). The CDR3 reads CATSDSLNYEQYF. CDR3 in DNA: TGTGCCACCTCGGACAGTCTTAACTACGAGCAGTACTTC.